A selection of T cell receptor beta chains follows, all from one sample in a study of T cells in Graves' hyperthyroidism and ophthalmopathy. TCRdb itself ran the multiplex PCR reads through MiXCR, one entry per CDR3 protein. The sample carries about half a million distinct CDR3 sequences, less than 25% recorded once. Sequencing was done on a sample of blood. These TCRs come from a man aged 18-30 years with Graves' hyperthyroidism. CDR3s include the opening cysteine and the closing phenylalanine or tryptophan. The D gene is left open where the match is weak. Clone sizes are given selectively: once, few, many, or a class where the clone is expanded.

clone_size,v_call,d_call,j_call,cdr3_aa,cdr3_nt
many,TRBV6-1,-,TRBJ1-5,CASSQQPDFNQPQHF,TGTGCCAGCAGTCAACAGCCGGACTTCAATCAGCCCCAGCATTTT
-,TRBV6-1,-,TRBJ2-7,CASSRPAGRNSNEQYF,TGTGCCAGCAGTAGACCCGCCGGACGAAACAGCAACGAGCAGTACTTC
-,TRBV7-8,TRBD2,TRBJ2-5,CASSPHVAGGQETQYF,TGTGCCAGCAGCCCACACGTAGCGGGGGGCCAAGAGACCCAGTACTTC
-,TRBV28,-,TRBJ1-6,CASSHDRNSPLHF,TGTGCCAGCAGCCACGACAGGAATTCACCCCTCCACTTT
-,TRBV18,TRBD1,TRBJ1-2,CASSPRTGGSYGYTF,TGTGCCAGCTCACCACGGACAGGTGGGAGCTATGGCTACACCTTC
few,TRBV18,-,TRBJ1-2,CASSPRSARGQDYGYTF,TGTGCCAGCTCACCAAGGTCGGCACGGGGGCAGGACTATGGCTACACCTTC
-,TRBV28,-,TRBJ1-2,CASSLRGAPSNPFPWF,TGTGCCAGCAGTTTACGGGGAGCGCCAAGTAACCCTTTTCCTTGGTTC
many,TRBV20-1,-,TRBJ1-5,CSARDPRRAGDNQPQHF,TGCAGTGCTAGAGATCCGCGGAGGGCCGGGGACAATCAGCCCCAGCATTTT
-,TRBV12-3/TRBV12-4,TRBD2,TRBJ2-7,CASTLLAGGREQYF,TGTGCCAGCACCCTACTAGCGGGAGGTCGTGAGCAGTACTTC
-,TRBV5-1,-,TRBJ2-7,CASSLDPGSSSYEQYF,TGCGCCAGCAGCTTGGATCCGGGGTCCAGCTCCTACGAGCAGTACTTC
many,TRBV30,-,TRBJ1-1,CAWSGMNTEAFF,TGTGCCTGGTCCGGGATGAACACTGAAGCTTTCTTT
many,TRBV28,-,TRBJ1-2,CASSLGGKDGYTF,TGTGCCAGCAGTTTAGGAGGGAAGGACGGCTACACCTTC
many,TRBV6-5,-,TRBJ1-1,CASSYQDRYRGEAFF,TGTGCCAGCAGTTACCAGGACCGGTACCGGGGTGAAGCTTTCTTT
-,TRBV2,-,TRBJ2-4,CASSPRRNIQYF,TGTGCCAGCAGTCCCCGGAGGAACATTCAGTACTTC
many,TRBV12-3/TRBV12-4,-,TRBJ1-2,CASSQSLGGYTF,TGTGCCAGCAGTCAGTCCTTGGGTGGCTACACCTTC
many,TRBV20-1,TRBD1,TRBJ1-3,CSVRQDRLIYF,TGCAGTGTGAGGCAGGACAGGTTAATATATTTT
many,TRBV4-1,-,TRBJ1-2,CASSPAGTGYTF,TGCGCCAGCAGCCCCGCCGGGACTGGCTACACCTTC
few,TRBV13,-,TRBJ2-4,CASTPPISNIQYF,TGTGCCAGCACCCCACCGATATCGAACATTCAGTACTTC
many,TRBV6-5,-,TRBJ2-5,CASSYKQGTSIQETQYF,TGTGCCAGCAGTTATAAACAGGGAACCTCCATCCAAGAGACCCAGTACTTC
-,TRBV12-3/TRBV12-4,TRBD2,TRBJ2-3,CASSTVDAGVGDTQYF,TGTGCCAGCAGTACCGTTGACGCGGGGGTGGGAGATACGCAGTATTTT
few,TRBV28,-,TRBJ1-2,CASSRRELRANYGYTF,TGTGCCAGCAGCCGCCGGGAACTTAGAGCTAACTATGGCTACACCTTC
-,TRBV12-3/TRBV12-4,TRBD2,TRBJ2-3,CASSSWGLVADTQYF,TGTGCCAGCAGCTCGTGGGGACTAGTTGCAGATACGCAGTATTTT
once,TRBV4-1,-,TRBJ1-2,CASSQDAAAGVGYGYTF,TGCGCCAGCAGCCAAGATGCGGCGGCAGGGGTCGGGTATGGCTACACCTTC
few,TRBV19,-,TRBJ1-5,CASSIDLGDTNQPQHF,TGTGCCAGTAGTATAGATCTGGGGGACACCAATCAGCCCCAGCATTTT
many,TRBV30,TRBD1,TRBJ1-5,CALRGDRACNQPQHF,TGTGCCTTAAGGGGGGACAGAGCTTGCAATCAGCCCCAGCATTTT
-,TRBV6-1,-,TRBJ1-5,CASNGQRGEGQPQHF,TGTGCCAGCAACGGACAACGGGGGGAGGGTCAGCCCCAGCATTTT
-,TRBV6-1,TRBD1,TRBJ1-2,CASSGTGGASGYTF,TGTGCCAGCAGTGGCACAGGGGGCGCTTCTGGCTACACCTTC
-,TRBV20-1,TRBD2,TRBJ2-7,CSASAPPGTSVTYEQYF,TGCAGTGCTAGTGCCCCCCCTGGGACTAGCGTGACCTACGAGCAGTACTTC
many,TRBV20-1,-,TRBJ2-5,CSARDLGSSGETQYF,TGCAGTGCTAGAGATCTAGGCAGTAGCGGAGAGACCCAGTACTTC
few,TRBV29-1,-,TRBJ2-6,CSVEGGPGANVLTF,TGCAGCGTTGAAGGGGGCCCTGGGGCCAACGTCCTGACTTTC
many,TRBV5-1,-,TRBJ1-3,CASSQDTSGNTIYF,TGCGCCAGCAGCCAGGACACCTCTGGAAACACCATATATTTT
few,TRBV6-1,-,TRBJ1-5,CASPRGGFSNQPQHF,TGTGCCAGCCCTAGGGGGGGCTTTAGCAATCAGCCCCAGCATTTT
-,TRBV13,-,TRBJ1-5,CASSLGGRAGNQPQHF,TGTGCCAGCAGCTTAGGTGGTAGGGCGGGCAATCAGCCCCAGCATTTT
many,TRBV25-1,TRBD2,TRBJ2-2,CASQLTGGVGELFF,TGTGCCAGTCAACTGACTGGGGGGGTCGGGGAGCTGTTTTTT
many,TRBV5-1,TRBD1,TRBJ1-2,CASRTGRHYGYTF,TGCGCCAGCAGGACAGGGCGACATTATGGCTACACCTTC
many,TRBV20-1,-,TRBJ1-2,CSAREVSNPNYGYTF,TGCAGTGCTAGAGAAGTTAGCAACCCTAACTATGGCTACACCTTC
-,TRBV12-3/TRBV12-4,-,TRBJ1-2,CASSFELGQLNYGYTF,TGTGCCAGCAGTTTCGAGCTAGGGCAGTTGAACTATGGCTACACCTTC
few,TRBV4-1,TRBD2,TRBJ2-2,CASSQVLAGGANTGELFF,TGCGCCAGCAGCCAAGTGCTAGCGGGGGGTGCGAACACCGGGGAGCTGTTTTTT
once,TRBV6-1,TRBD1,TRBJ2-5,CASSQGQGRETQYF,TGTGCCAGCAGTCAGGGACAGGGACGAGAGACCCAGTACTTC
many,TRBV19,TRBD1,TRBJ2-6,CASSTRQGLPGANVLTF,TGTGCCAGTAGTACCCGACAGGGTCTCCCTGGGGCCAACGTCCTGACTTTC
-,TRBV5-1,-,TRBJ1-1,CASRPQGMNTEAFF,TGCGCCAGCAGACCCCAGGGAATGAACACTGAAGCTTTCTTT
-,TRBV30,-,TRBJ1-1,CAWRPLNTEAFF,TGTGCCTGGAGGCCGTTGAACACTGAAGCTTTCTTT
few,TRBV2,-,TRBJ2-7,CASNTFPYEQYF,TGTGCCAGCAATACCTTCCCCTACGAGCAGTACTTC
-,TRBV11-2,-,TRBJ1-2,CASSSEWYGYTF,TGTGCCAGCAGCTCCGAGTGGTATGGCTACACCTTC
many,TRBV15,-,TRBJ1-4,CATSRDRVAVRKLFF,TGTGCCACCAGCAGAGATAGGGTTGCGGTGAGAAAACTGTTTTTT